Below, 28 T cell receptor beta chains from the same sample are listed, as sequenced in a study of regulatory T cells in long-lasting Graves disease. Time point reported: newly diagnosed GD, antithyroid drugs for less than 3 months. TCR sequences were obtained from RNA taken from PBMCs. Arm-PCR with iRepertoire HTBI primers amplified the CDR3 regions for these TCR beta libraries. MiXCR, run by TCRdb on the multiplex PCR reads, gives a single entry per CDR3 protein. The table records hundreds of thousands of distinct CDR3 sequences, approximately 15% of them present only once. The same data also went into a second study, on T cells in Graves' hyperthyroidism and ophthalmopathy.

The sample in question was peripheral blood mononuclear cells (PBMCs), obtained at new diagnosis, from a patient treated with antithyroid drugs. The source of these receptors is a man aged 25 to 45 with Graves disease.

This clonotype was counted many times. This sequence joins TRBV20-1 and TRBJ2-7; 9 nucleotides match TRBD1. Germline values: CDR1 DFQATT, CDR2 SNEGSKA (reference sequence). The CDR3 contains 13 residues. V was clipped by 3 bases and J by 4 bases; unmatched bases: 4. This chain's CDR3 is CSARGDRDYEQYF. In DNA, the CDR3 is TGCAGTGCTAGGGGGGACAGGGATTACGAGCAGTACTTC.

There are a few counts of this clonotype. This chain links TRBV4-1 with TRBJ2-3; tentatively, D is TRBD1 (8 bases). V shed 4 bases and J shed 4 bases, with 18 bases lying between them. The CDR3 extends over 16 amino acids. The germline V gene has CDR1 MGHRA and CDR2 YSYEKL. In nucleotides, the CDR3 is TGCGCCAGCAGCCCCAGGGGGCGGGAGATTTCAGATACGCAGTATTTT. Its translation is CASSPRGREISDTQYF.

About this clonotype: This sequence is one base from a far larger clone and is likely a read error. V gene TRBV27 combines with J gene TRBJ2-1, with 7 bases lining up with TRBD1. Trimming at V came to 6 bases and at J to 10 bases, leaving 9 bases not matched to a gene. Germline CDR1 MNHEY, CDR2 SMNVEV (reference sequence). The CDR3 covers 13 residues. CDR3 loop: CASSRGRGYEQFF. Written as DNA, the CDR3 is TGTGCCAGCAGCCGGGGCAGGGGGTACGAGCAGTTCTTC.

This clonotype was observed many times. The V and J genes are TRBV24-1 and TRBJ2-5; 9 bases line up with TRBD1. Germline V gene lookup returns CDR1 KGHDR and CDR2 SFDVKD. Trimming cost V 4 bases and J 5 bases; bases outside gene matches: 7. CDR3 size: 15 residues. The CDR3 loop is CATSDGTGRLETQYF. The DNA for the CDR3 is TGTGCCACCAGTGACGGGACAGGGCGTTTGGAGACCCAGTACTTC.

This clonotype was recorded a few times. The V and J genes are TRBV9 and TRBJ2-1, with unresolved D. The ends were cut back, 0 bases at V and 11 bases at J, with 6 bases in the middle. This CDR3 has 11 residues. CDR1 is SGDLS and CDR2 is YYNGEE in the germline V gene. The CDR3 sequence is CASSVDWKQFF. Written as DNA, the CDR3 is TGTGCCAGCAGCGTAGATTGGAAGCAGTTCTTC.

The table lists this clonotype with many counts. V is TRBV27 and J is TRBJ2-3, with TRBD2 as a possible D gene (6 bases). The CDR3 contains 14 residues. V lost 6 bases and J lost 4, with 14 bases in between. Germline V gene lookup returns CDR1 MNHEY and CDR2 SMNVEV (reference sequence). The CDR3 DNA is TGTGCCAGCAGGCCACGGGAGTTCGCAGATACGCAGTATTTT. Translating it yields CASRPREFADTQYF.

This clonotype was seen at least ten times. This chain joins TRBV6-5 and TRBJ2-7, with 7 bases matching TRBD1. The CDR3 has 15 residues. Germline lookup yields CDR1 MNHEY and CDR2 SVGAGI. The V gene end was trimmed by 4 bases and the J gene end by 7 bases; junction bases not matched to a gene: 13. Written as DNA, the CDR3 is TGTGCCAGCAGTTTAATAAATGAGGGGGCGCGGGAGCAGTACTTC. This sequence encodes CASSLINEGAREQYF.

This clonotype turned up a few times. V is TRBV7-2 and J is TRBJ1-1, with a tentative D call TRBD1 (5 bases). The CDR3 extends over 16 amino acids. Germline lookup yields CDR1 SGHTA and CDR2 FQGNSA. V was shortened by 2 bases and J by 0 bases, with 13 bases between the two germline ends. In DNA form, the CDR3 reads TGTGCCAGCAGCTTAATCCGCAGGGCCCTGAACACTGAAGCTTTCTTT. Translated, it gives CASSLIRRALNTEAFF.

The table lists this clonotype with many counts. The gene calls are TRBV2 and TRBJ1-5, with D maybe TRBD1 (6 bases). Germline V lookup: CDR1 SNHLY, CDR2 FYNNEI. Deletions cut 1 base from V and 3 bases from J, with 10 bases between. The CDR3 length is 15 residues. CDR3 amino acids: CASSEEGGINQPQHF. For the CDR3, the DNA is TGTGCCAGCAGTGAAGAGGGGGGAATCAATCAGCCCCAGCATTTT. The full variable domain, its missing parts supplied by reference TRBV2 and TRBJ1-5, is EPEVTQTPSHQVTQMGQEVILRCVPISNHLYFYWYRQILGQKVEFLVSFYNNEISEKSEIFDDQFSVERPDGSNFTLKIRSTKLEDSAMYFCASSEEGGINQPQHFGDGTRLSIL.

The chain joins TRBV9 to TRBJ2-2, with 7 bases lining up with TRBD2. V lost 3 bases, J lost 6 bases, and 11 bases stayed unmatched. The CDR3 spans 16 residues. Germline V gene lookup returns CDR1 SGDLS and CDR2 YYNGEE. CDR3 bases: TGTGCCAGCAGCGATTATAGCGGGCTGTTTGCCGGGGAGCTGTTTTTT. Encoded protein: CASSDYSGLFAGELFF.

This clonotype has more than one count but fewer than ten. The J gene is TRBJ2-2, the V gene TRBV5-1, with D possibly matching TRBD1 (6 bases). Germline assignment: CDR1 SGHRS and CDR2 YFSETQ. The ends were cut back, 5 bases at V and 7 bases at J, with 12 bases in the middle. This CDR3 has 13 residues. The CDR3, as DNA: TGCGCCAGCAGATCTGGGGGCGGCGGGGAGCTGTTTTTT. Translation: CASRSGGGGELFF.

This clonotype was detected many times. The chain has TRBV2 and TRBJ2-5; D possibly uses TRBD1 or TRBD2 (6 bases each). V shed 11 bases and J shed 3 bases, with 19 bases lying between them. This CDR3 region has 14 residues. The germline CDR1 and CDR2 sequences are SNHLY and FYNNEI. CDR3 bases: TGTGCCGGAGGGTTACAGGGAAACGAAGAGACCCAGTACTTC. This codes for CAGGLQGNEETQYF.

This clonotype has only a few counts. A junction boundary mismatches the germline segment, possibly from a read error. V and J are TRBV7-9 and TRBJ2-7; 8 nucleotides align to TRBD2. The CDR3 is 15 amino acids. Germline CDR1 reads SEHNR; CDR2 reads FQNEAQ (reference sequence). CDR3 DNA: TGTGTCAGCAGCTTAGGAGTAGCGGGAACTCACGAGCAGTACTTC. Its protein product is CVSSLGVAGTHEQYF.

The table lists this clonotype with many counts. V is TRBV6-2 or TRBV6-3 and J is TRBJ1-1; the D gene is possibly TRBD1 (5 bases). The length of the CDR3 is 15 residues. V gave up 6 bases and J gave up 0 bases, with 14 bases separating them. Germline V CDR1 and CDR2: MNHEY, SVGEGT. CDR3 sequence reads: CASRPRGGVNTEAFF. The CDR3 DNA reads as TGTGCCAGCAGGCCGCGGGGCGGTGTGAACACTGAAGCTTTCTTT.

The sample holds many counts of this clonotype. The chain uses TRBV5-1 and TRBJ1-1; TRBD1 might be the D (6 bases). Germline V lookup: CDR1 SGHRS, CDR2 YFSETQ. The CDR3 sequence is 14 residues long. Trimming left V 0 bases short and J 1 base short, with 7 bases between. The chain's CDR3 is CASSLAGQNTEAFF. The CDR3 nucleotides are TGCGCCAGCAGCTTGGCGGGACAGAACACTGAAGCTTTCTTT.

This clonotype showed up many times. The CDR3 loop reads CASSWAGARGNTIYF. The CDR3 DNA sequence: TGTGCCAGCAGTTGGGCGGGGGCGCGTGGAAACACCATATATTTT. V is TRBV28 and J is TRBJ1-3, with D perhaps matching TRBD1 (6 bases). CDR1 is MDHEN, CDR2 SYDVKM, per germline. CDR3 size: 15 residues. V was pared by 4 bases and J by 3 bases, with 13 bases between.

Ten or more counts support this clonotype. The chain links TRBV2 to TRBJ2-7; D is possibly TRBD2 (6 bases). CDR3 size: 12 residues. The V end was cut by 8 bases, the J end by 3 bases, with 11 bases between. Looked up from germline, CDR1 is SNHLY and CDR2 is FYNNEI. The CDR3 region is CASEGGYYEQYF. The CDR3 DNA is TGTGCCAGCGAAGGAGGGTACTACGAGCAGTACTTC.

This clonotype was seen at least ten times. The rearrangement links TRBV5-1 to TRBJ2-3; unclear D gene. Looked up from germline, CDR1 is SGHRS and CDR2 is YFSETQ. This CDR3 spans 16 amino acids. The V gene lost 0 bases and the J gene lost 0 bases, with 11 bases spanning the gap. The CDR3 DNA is TGCGCCAGCAGCTTGGAGGCCAGCTCTAGCACAGATACGCAGTATTTT. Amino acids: CASSLEASSSTDTQYF.

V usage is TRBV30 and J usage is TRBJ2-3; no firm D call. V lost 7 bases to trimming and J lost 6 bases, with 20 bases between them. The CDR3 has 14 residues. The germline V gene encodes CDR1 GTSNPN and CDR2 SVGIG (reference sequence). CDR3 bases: TGTGCCTCCGCAGCGAGAGCCTTGGGTGATACGCAGTATTTT. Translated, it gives CASAARALGDTQYF.

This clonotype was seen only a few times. The CDR3 nucleotides are TGTGCCAGCAGCAGCCAGGGAGGCAGCCGAAACACCATATATTTT. Residues: CASSSQGGSRNTIYF. The chain is built from TRBV12-3 or TRBV12-4 and TRBJ1-3; a weak D match, TRBD1 (5 bases). Trimming pared 6 bases from V and 5 bases from J, leaving 17 bases between. The CDR3 extends over 15 amino acids.

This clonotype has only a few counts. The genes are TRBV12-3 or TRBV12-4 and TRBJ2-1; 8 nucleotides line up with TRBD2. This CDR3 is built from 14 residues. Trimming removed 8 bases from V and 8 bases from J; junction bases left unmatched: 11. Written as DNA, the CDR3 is TGTGCCAGCTTGGACGGGAGGGCCTTATATGAGCAGTTCTTC. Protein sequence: CASLDGRALYEQFF.

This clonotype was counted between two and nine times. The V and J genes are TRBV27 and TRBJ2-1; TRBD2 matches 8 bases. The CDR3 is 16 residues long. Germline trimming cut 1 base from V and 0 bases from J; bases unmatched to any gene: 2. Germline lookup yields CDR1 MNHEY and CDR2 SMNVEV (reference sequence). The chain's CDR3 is CASSLFSGTSYNEQFF. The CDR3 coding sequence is TGTGCCAGCAGTTTATTTAGCGGGACCTCCTACAATGAGCAGTTCTTC.

CDR3 amino acids: CASSFRGGYNEQFF. CDR3 DNA: TGCGCCAGCAGCTTCCGCGGGGGCTACAATGAGCAGTTCTTC. The chain is built from TRBV5-1 and TRBJ2-1, with 7 nucleotides matching TRBD2. Germline V gene sequence: CDR1 SGHRS, CDR2 YFSETQ. The V segment lost 2 bases and the J segment 3 bases; nucleotides outside the gene matches: 2. CDR3 size: 14 residues.

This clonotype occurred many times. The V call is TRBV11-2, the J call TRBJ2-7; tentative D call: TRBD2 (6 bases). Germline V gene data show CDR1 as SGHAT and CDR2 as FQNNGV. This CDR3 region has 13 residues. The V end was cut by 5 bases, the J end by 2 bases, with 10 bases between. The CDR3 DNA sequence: TGTGCCAGCAGCCTGACTAGTACCTACGAGCAGTACTTC. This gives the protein CASSLTSTYEQYF.

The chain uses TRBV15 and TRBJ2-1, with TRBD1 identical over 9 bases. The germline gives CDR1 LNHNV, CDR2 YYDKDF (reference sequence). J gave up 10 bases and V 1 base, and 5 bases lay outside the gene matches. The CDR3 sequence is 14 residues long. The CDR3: CATSRVQGAWEQFF. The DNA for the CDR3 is TGTGCCACCAGCAGAGTACAGGGGGCATGGGAGCAGTTCTTC.

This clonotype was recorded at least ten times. The DNA for the CDR3 is TGCAGTGCCCCATCCGGGACAGGGCCCTACGAGCAGTACTTC. Translated, it gives CSAPSGTGPYEQYF. The chain couples TRBV20-1 to TRBJ2-7, with 9 bases aligning to TRBD1. J was trimmed by 2 bases and V by 6 bases; bases with no gene match: 8. Germline V lookup: CDR1 DFQATT, CDR2 SNEGSKA (reference sequence). The CDR3 is made up of 14 amino acids.

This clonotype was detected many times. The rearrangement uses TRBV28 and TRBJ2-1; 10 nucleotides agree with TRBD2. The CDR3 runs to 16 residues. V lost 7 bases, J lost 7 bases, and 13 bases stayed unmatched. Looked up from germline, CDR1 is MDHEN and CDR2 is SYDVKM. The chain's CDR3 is CASTKREGHFVNEQFF. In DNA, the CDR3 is TGTGCCAGCACGAAGCGGGAGGGCCATTTTGTGAATGAGCAGTTCTTC.

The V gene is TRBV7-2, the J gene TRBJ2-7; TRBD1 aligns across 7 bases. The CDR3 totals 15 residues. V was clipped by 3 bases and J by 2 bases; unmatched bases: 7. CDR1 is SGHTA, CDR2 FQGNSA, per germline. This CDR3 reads CASSLNQGVAYEQYF. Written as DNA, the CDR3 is TGTGCCAGCAGCTTGAACCAGGGGGTCGCCTACGAGCAGTACTTC.